This entry features one T cell receptor (beta chain) sequence. Its antigen is undetermined. This specimen belongs to a study of immune evolution from preneoplasia to lung adenocarcinoma. As for the study in general: HLA loss of heterozygosity: about 7% AIS, roughly 15% MIA, around 33% ADC, none AAH.

TCRdb keeps only in-frame clones here, not all; method: immunoSEQ multiplex PCR. The sample carries tens of thousands of clones, roughly 68% recorded once. Germline assignment: CDR1 SGHVS and CDR2 FQNEAQ. V dropped 2 bases and J dropped 5 bases, with 15 bases sitting between them. The CDR3 contains 15 residues. Study results and limitations: Normal lung had highest clonality; later lesions appeared denser, more diverse. Top clone frequencies peaked in normal lung, apparently declining through invasive adenocarcinoma.

This receptor was taken from a person aged 55 to 75 with lung adenocarcinoma. The material sequenced was FFPE invasive lung adenocarcinoma tissue. The rearrangement links TRBV7-8 to TRBJ2-5; no clear D gene. Here the CDR3 DNA reads TGTGCCAGCAGCTTAAGGCCGCTACATCTGGAGACCCAGTACTTC. Its translation is CASSLRPLHLETQYF.